These 6 T cell receptor beta chains were sequenced from one sample in a study of resident and recirculating memory T cells in vitiligo. Libraries were prepared by immunoSEQ multiplex PCR; TCRdb keeps only in-frame clonotypes and omits some of them. The sample contains about 76,000 clones, about 91% of which appear only once. Source material: blood. These TCRs come from a male donor with vitiligo.

The chain joins TRBV30 to TRBJ2-5; 9 nucleotides agree with TRBD1. Losses at the gene ends were 3 bases for V and 5 bases for J; bases not matched to a gene: 10. The CDR3 consists of 15 residues. Per the germline V gene, CDR1 is GTSNPN and CDR2 is SVGIG (reference sequence). The CDR3 region is CAWRIPGQGWETQYF. For the CDR3, the DNA is TGTGCCTGGAGAATTCCGGGACAGGGCTGGGAGACCCAGTACTTC.

This chain uses TRBV7-3 with TRBJ2-1; 12 nucleotides line up with TRBD2. With V trimmed by 5 bases and J by 6 bases, 5 bases remained unmatched. The CDR3 totals 15 residues. CDR1 and CDR2 from the germline V gene are SGHTA and FQGTGA. The CDR3 region has the DNA TGTGCCAGCAGCACACTAGCGGGAGGAATCAATGAGCAGTTCTTC. It encodes CASSTLAGGINEQFF. The full variable domain, its missing parts supplied by reference TRBV7-3 and TRBJ2-1, is GAGVSQTPSNKVTEKGKYVELRCDPISGHTALYWYRQSLGQGPEFLIYFQGTGAADDSGLPNDRFFAVRPEGSVSTLKIQRTERGDSAVYLCASSTLAGGINEQFFGPGTRLTVL.

This clone was seen more than once but under ten times. J is TRBJ1-2 and V is TRBV30; D unresolved. The CDR3 covers 11 residues. Trimming cost V 8 bases and J 0 bases, with 7 bases left between them. Germline CDR1 and CDR2: GTSNPN and SVGIG (reference sequence). The CDR3 DNA sequence: TGTGCCCGCGGGTCTAACTATGGCTACACCTTC. Its protein is CARGSNYGYTF. Filled out from reference TRBV30 and TRBJ1-2, the complete variable domain reads SQTIHQWPATLVQPVGSPLSLECTVEGTSNPNLYWYRQAAGRGLQLLFYSVGIGQISSEVPQNLSASRPQDRQFILSSKKLLLSDSGFYLCARGSNYGYTFGSGTRLTVV.

The J gene is TRBJ2-5, the V gene TRBV2; 9 nucleotides align to TRBD1. This CDR3 is 14 amino acids long. Germline CDR1 and CDR2: SNHLY and FYNNEI. J was trimmed by 2 bases and V by 11 bases; bases with no gene match: 9. The CDR3 DNA sequence: TGTGCCTCTAGGGACAGGGCAATTCAAGAGACCCAGTACTTC. This gives the protein CASRDRAIQETQYF.

The rearrangement joins TRBV6-1 to TRBJ1-2; maybe TRBD1 (5 bases). CDR1 MNHNS and CDR2 SASEGT come from the germline V gene. Trimming cost V 3 bases and J 5 bases, with 13 bases left between them. The CDR3 sequence is 14 residues long. DNA for the CDR3: TGTGCCAGCAGTGACGGCAGGGTCTCTTATGGCTACACCTTC. It codes for CASSDGRVSYGYTF.

This clone was seen once. The CDR3 DNA reads TGTGCCAGCAGCTTACAACAGGGCTCTGGGGCCAACGTCCTGACTTTC. It codes for CASSLQQGSGANVLTF. The gene calls are TRBV7-3 and TRBJ2-6; TRBD1 might be the D (6 bases). This CDR3 is 16 amino acids long. Germline CDR1 is SGHTA and CDR2 is FQGTGA. V lost 2 bases and J lost 0, with 8 bases in between.